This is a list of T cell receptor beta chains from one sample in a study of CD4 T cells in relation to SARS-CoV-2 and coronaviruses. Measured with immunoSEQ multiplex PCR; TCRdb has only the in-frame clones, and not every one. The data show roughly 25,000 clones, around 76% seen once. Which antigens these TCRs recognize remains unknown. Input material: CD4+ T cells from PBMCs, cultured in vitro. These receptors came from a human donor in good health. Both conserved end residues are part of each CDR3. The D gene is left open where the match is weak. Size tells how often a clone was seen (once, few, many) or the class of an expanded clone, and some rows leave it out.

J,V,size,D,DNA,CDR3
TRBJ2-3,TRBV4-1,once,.,TGCGCCAGCAGCCAAACCGGGACCGGGGTCGGCACAGATACGCAGTATTTT,CASSQTGTGVGTDTQYF
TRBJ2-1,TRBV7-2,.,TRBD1,TGTGCCAGCAGCTTAGTAGGGACAGACTACAATGAGCAGTTCTTC,CASSLVGTDYNEQFF
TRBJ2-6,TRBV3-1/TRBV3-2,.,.,TGTGCCAGCAGCCAGCCCCCTCCAGGGGCCAACGTCCTGACTTTC,CASSQPPPGANVLTF
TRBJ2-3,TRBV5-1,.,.,TGCGCCAGCAGCTTGGGGTCGGGTACGCAGTATTTT,CASSLGSGTQYF
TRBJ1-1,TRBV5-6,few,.,TGTGCCAGCAGCTTAAGCCTGCTAAACACTGAAGCTTTCTTT,CASSLSLLNTEAFF
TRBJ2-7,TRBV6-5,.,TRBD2,TGTGCCAGCAGGGCGGGGGTCTTCGAGCAGTACTTC,CASRAGVFEQYF
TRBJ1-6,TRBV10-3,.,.,TGTGCCATCAGTGAGTCGACTGGTTTCTCGAGCTCCTATAATTCACCCCTCCACTTT,CAISESTGFSSSYNSPLHF
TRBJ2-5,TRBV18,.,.,TGTGCCAGCTCACCACAGGTCCAAGAGACCCAGTACTTC,CASSPQVQETQYF
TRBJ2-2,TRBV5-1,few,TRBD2,TGCGCCAGCAGCTTGGCCGGGGGGAGGGAGCTGTTTTTT,CASSLAGGRELFF
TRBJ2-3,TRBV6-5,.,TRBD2,TGTGCCAGCAGTCGACTAGCGGGGAGCACAGATACGCAGTATTTT,CASSRLAGSTDTQYF
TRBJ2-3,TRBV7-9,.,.,TGTGCCAGCAGCTTAGATACGGGAATCACAGATACGCAGTATTTT,CASSLDTGITDTQYF
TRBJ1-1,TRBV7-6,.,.,TGTGCCAGCAGCTCCGAGGGGGGTTTTTATATGAACACTGAAGCTTTCTTT,CASSSEGGFYMNTEAFF
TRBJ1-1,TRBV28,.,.,TGTGCCAGCAGGATGGGTGGGATGAACACTGAAGCTTTCTTT,CASRMGGMNTEAFF
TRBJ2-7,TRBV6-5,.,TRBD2,TGTGCCAGCAGCAGGACTAGCGGGGGCCCCTACGAGCAGTACTTC,CASSRTSGGPYEQYF
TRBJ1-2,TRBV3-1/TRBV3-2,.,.,TGTGCCAGCAGCCCTGGAGTGTTCAGCGGCTACACCTTC,CASSPGVFSGYTF
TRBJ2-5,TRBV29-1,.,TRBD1,TGCAGCGTCACCCGTGGGGGGTCGACAGGGGGAATCGCGGCCCAGTACTTC,CSVTRGGSTGGIAAQYF
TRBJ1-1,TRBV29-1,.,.,TGCAGCGTTCGTACGCACCGGAACACTGAAGCTTTCTTT,CSVRTHRNTEAFF
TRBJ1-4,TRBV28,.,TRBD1,TGTGCCAGCAGTTCCCACAGGGGGCCGGGTGAAAAACTGTTTTTT,CASSSHRGPGEKLFF
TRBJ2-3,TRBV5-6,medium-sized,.,TGTGCCAGCGCACTCGGACTCCCTGTTAGCACAGATACGCAGTATTTT,CASALGLPVSTDTQYF
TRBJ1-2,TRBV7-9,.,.,TGTGCCAGCAGACCGCCACCTCACTATGGCTACACCTTC,CASRPPPHYGYTF
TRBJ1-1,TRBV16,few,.,TGTGCCAGCAGCCAATCCCACCCCCGGACGGCGAACACTGAAGCTTTCTTT,CASSQSHPRTANTEAFF
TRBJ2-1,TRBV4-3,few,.,TGCGCCAGCAGCCAAGATTATGGGGGGAGCTCCTACAATGAGCAGTTCTTC,CASSQDYGGSSYNEQFF
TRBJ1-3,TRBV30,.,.,TGTGCCTGGACGACAGCTGGAAACACCATATATTTT,CAWTTAGNTIYF
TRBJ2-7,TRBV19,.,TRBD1,TGTGCCAGTAGTACCCCCCCCCAGCTGACAGGGGATTTCGGCGAGCAGTACTTC,CASSTPPQLTGDFGEQYF
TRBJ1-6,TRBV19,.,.,TGTGCCAGTAGGAACCAGGGGAATTCACCCCTCCACTTT,CASRNQGNSPLHF
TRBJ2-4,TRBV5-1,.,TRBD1,TGCGCCAGCAGCTCGCAGACAGGGGAAAACATTCAGTACTTC,CASSSQTGENIQYF
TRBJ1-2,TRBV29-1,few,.,TGCAGCGTCGCCGTGAGAGTTCGTGGCTACACCTTC,CSVAVRVRGYTF
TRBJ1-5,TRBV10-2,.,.,TGCGCCAGCAGTGAAGACGGAGGCCCGAGGAGGCCCCAGCATTTT,CASSEDGGPRRPQHF
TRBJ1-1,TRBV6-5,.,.,TGTGCCAGCAGTTACGTCTACGGCACTGAAGCTTTCTTT,CASSYVYGTEAFF